This T cell receptor beta chain is from a study of identical twins. For this clonotype: What it recognizes is unknown.

One entry per CDR3 protein results from TCRdb running MiXCR on the 5' RACE reads. Of a few hundred thousand distinct CDR3 sequences listed, approximately 18% were seen once; the top ten hold more than 10%. The CDR3 contains 14 residues. Trimming cost V 2 bases and J 10 bases, with 16 bases left between them. Germline CDR1 and CDR2: SGDLS and YYNGEE. Findings and caveats of the study: Out-of-frame TCR alpha sharing observed in monozygotic twins exceeded model estimates. Sharing of beta out-of-frame sequences by twins showed a weaker excess.

The sequence was obtained from a man over 45 in good health. The gene calls are TRBV9 and TRBJ2-1; the D gene is possibly TRBD1 (5 bases). The specimen sequenced was naive T cells sorted from blood. This chain's CDR3 is CASSVYLGEGEQFF. CDR3 in DNA: TGTGCCAGCAGCGTGTATTTAGGGGAAGGGGAGCAGTTCTTC.